This T cell receptor beta chain is from a study of T-cell reconstitution after alpha-beta-depleted transplantation in children. Whole-study findings and limits: Some patients' high day-60 TCRbeta diversity was attributed to recipient cells surviving conditioning. T-cell counts and diversity were attributed mostly to newly produced T cells one year after transplant. Approximately two months post-transplant, alpha-beta T cells reportedly originated from several hundred expanded graft clones.

This clonotype was detected a few times. Its antigen is unknown. It was with unique molecular identifiers that the TCRbeta library was prepared. Via MiXCR, TCRdb re-called the PCR reads, giving one row per CDR3 protein. The table lists roughly 350,000 distinct CDR3 sequences, under 20% of them singletons. The CDR3 length is 14 residues. V lost 5 bases and J lost 0, with 10 bases in between. Germline CDR1 ENHRY, CDR2 SYGVKD. The receptor's source is a male patient between 2 and 15 years old who had a stem cell transplant for acute lymphoblastic leukemia, so the T cells may come from the graft donor. This chain uses TRBV10-3 with TRBJ2-5, with no clear D. Specimen: PBMCs, mostly from graft donor cells, collected 360 days after TCRalphabeta/CD19-depleted stem cell transplant. The CDR3 DNA follows: TGTGCCATCAGTAAAGGACGGGACCAAGAGACCCAGTACTTC. It codes for CAISKGRDQETQYF.